The source of this TCR beta chain is a study of T cell responses to AZD1222 COVID-19 vaccine. The study, taken as a whole, reports: Every sample of the repertoires postdated the peak T cell response.

Worth noting for this clone: Its antigen is not known.

The method was immunoSEQ multiplex PCR; TCRdb's version includes in-frame clones alone and lacks a portion of them. This table holds about 120,000 clones, just over 90% found once. V shed 7 bases and J shed 5 bases, with 23 bases lying between them. Germline CDR1 SEHNR, CDR2 FQNEAQ (reference sequence). This CDR3 spans 16 amino acids. This chain connects TRBV7-9 to TRBJ1-2, with a weak D call TRBD1 (5 bases). The specimen was peripheral blood, collected on day 0 of AZD1222 vaccination. This clonotype was obtained from an adult in good health. The CDR3 region has the DNA TGTGCCAGCAAATATACCGGGACCTCAGGAAAATATGGCTACACCTTC. This translates into CASKYTGTSGKYGYTF.